This T cell receptor beta chain was sequenced during a study of cytomegalovirus exposure and HLA in healthy donors. As for the study in general: Early release data held around 80 million unique TCRs from HLA-typed donors. General study results and limits: Previously analyzed data showed that most TCR beta V segments were productive at a frequency of about 87% or about 30%.

A note on this clone: What it binds is unknown.

The PCR contained 60 Vbeta and 13 Jbeta primers. How the authors handled the data: Approximately 78 million unique TCR beta chains, roughly 11 million of them shared, were counted by a later analysis. TCRdb keeps only in-frame clones here, not all; method: immunoSEQ multiplex PCR. V and J calls and clone size are given by that table; D and trimming were obtained from the DNA. The table lists roughly 35,000 clones. This CDR3 comprises 18 residues. V lost 4 bases and J lost 0; bases outside the gene matches: 13. CDR1 is MNHNS, CDR2 SASEGT, per germline. The source material was PBMCs. The chain combines TRBV6-1 with TRBJ1-1, with 8 bases lining up with TRBD1. The sequence came from a woman aged 40 to 50 in good health and CMV-seropositive. The CDR3 loop is CASSGLRAQGAMNTEAFF. The CDR3 DNA reads as TGTGCCAGCAGTGGCCTCCGAGCGCAGGGGGCGATGAACACTGAAGCTTTCTTT.